This TCR beta chain was obtained from a study of vaccination effects on CD4 cells after COVID-19 (dated by TCRdb to 2021 to 2024). In terms of the full investigation: Across the study, the median time from the second dose to post-vaccine sampling was 72 days (range 14 to 241). The study compared SARS-CoV-2 spike-specific CD4+ TCR repertoires before and after mRNA vaccination in COVID-19 convalescent patients and infection-naive vaccine recipients. Altogether, approximately 10 COVID-19 convalescent patients and a handful of SARS-CoV-2-naive healthy vaccine recipients made up the full study. Cultures from other donors in the study were sequenced with the Oncomine TCR Beta short-read assay on an Illumina iSeq 100.

On this clone itself: It lacks a known antigen. No clone much larger than this one lies a single base away; base qualities are absent.

The library was made by the immunoSEQ multiplex PCR assay. DNA from the CD4+ T cells that had been cultured and isolated underwent TCR beta CDR3 sequencing. The authors' pipeline ran thus. Non-productive TCR sequences were removed, reads were trimmed to the CDR3 region, and CDR3s of at least 7 amino acids were retained. The MANAFEST web app was used to pick out antigen-specific clonotypes by comparing their expansion in peptide wells with that in reference cultures. Positive clones required FDR<0.05 expansion versus reference and all other wells, odds ratio above 5, and frequency above 0.1% in two replicate wells. Cross-reactive clonotypes were defined as significantly expanded in SARS-CoV-2 spike wells and in at least one common cold coronavirus spike condition. CDR3 similarity was assessed by Levenshtein distance using the stringdist R package, and unrooted trees were constructed with ape in R 3.6.1. Held by TCRdb, this immuneACCESS table contains in-frame sequences only and omits some clones. Under half of the omission traces to an unresolved V gene where checked; the cause of the rest is unknown. V and J calls and clone size are as listed in that table; D and trimming were resolved from the DNA. This sample gives about 22,000 clones in total; around 77% of them show up just once. The top ten hold roughly a quarter of the sample.

What the research found in general, with its limitations: Limitations of the study were the small number of convalescent patients and the absence of early post-infection timepoints. Both infection-induced and vaccine-induced clones contracted markedly at late post-vaccination timepoints, which is consistent with waning T cell responses. In healthy vaccine recipients, vaccine-induced clones were almost all SARS-CoV-2 mono-reactive, with only 1 of 255 cross-reactive with common cold coronaviruses.

The ViraFEST assay stimulated PBMC with viral peptide pools and then used TCR sequencing to identify antigen-specific CD4+ T cell clonotypes by expansion. After less than eleven days of culture, CD4+ T cells were isolated with the EasySep CD4+ T cell isolation kit. Each participant got two doses of an mRNA SARS-CoV-2 vaccine, either BNT162b2 or mRNA-1273. The absence of prior SARS-CoV-2 infection in healthy vaccine recipients was confirmed by negative nucleocapsid antibodies before and after vaccination. Each well held two million PBMC cultured in IMDM containing 5% human AB serum, approximately 10 IU/ml IL-2 and gentamicin, along with roughly 10 ug/ml peptides. On days 3 and 7, half of the culture medium was replaced with fresh IL-2-containing medium. Unless noted otherwise, every peptide stimulation condition was cultured in triplicate wells. PBMC were separated from whole blood using Ficoll-Paque Plus gradient centrifugation and were then either cryopreserved at -140C or used fresh. Overlapping peptide pools spanned the spike proteins of SARS-CoV-2 and the common cold coronaviruses HCoV-NL63, HCoV-OC43 and HCoV-229E. The QIAamp micro DNA kit was used to extract genomic DNA from the cultured CD4+ T cells.

Trimming leaves V shorter by 0 bases and J shorter by 3 bases, with the junction holding 4 bases beyond the gene matches. Per the germline V gene, SGHRS is the CDR1 and YFSETQ is the CDR2. From the cysteine up to the phenylalanine, the CDR3 has a length of 15 residues. Only the CDR3 DNA is retained, 45 bases long and in frame from the first base. This clonotype was sampled from a human donor who received a COVID-19 vaccine. Sample: CD4+ T cells from PBMCs cultured with HCoV-NL63 spike peptides, taken after COVID-19 vaccination. The cell subset or site label here, explained by the study, means: HCoV-NL63 spike overlapping peptide pool stimulation. The chain is encoded by TRBV5-1 joined to TRBJ2-5; 8 central nucleotides agree with TRBD2. Read as DNA, the sequence is TGCGCCAGCAGCTTGGCTGGACTAGCAGAAGAGACCCAGTACTTC. This gives the protein CASSLAGLAEETQYF.